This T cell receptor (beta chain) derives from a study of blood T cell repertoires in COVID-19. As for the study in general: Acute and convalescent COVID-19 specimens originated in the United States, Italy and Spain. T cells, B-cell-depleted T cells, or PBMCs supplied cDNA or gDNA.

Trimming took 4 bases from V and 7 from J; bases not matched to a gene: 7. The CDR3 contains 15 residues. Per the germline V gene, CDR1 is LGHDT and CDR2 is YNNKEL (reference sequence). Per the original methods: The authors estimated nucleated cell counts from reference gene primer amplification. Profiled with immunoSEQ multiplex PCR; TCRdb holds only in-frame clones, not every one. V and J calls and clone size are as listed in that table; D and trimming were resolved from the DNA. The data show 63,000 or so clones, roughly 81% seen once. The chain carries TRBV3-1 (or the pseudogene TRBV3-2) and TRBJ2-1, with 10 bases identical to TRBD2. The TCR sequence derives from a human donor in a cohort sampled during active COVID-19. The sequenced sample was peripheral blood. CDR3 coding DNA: TGTGCCAGCAGCCGGCTAGCGGGAGTACGAAATGAGCAGTTCTTC. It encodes CASSRLAGVRNEQFF.